The 25 T cell receptor beta chains below all came from one sample that was sequenced in a study of cytomegalovirus exposure and HLA in healthy donors. Primers included in the PCR were 60 Vbeta and 13 Jbeta primers. This table comes from immunoSEQ multiplex PCR, and its TCRdb copy is limited to in-frame clones, with some not included. Counted here are tens of thousands of clones, about 68% occurring once; the ten biggest clones make up roughly 2.5%. Source material: PBMCs. These receptors came from a human donor in good health.

The table lists this clone with a count of one. This chain links TRBV7-8 with TRBJ1-1, with 7 positions matching TRBD1. Germline CDR1 is SGHVS and CDR2 is FQNEAQ. This CDR3 is built from 16 residues. Unmatched junction bases numbered 5, after V lost 1 base and J lost 0 bases. In DNA, the CDR3 is TGTGCCAGCAGCTTAGGCCCGACAGGGATGAACACTGAAGCTTTCTTT. This encodes CASSLGPTGMNTEAFF.

The chain links TRBV6-5 to TRBJ2-5; TRBD2 might be the D (6 bases). With the DNA end fitting TRBJ2-7 better, the J assignment may be wrong. This CDR3 is built from 16 residues. CDR1 is MNHEY, CDR2 SVGAGI, per germline. The CDR3 reads CASSYLPGRRDYEQYF. The CDR3, as DNA: TGTGCCAGCAGTTACCTCCCCGGCAGGAGGGACTACGAGCAGTACTTC.

Comments on this clone: This specimen includes other DNA sequences encoding the same CDR3. The chain combines TRBV5-1 with TRBJ2-1, with D possibly being TRBD2 (7 bases). The V gene's germline CDR1 is SGHRS and CDR2 YFSETQ. The CDR3 sequence is 15 residues long. With 2 bases removed from V and 1 base from J, the gap between germline ends came to 10 bases. CDR3 protein: CASSLEGGSYNEQFF. The DNA for the CDR3 is TGCGCCAGCAGCTTAGAGGGGGGGTCCTACAATGAGCAGTTCTTC. Together with reference TRBV5-1 and TRBJ2-1, the CDR3 gives the full variable domain: KAGVTQTPRYLIKTRGQQVTLSCSPISGHRSVSWYQQTPGQGLQFLFEYFSETQRNKGNFPGRFSGRQFSNSRSEMNVSTLELGDSALYLCASSLEGGSYNEQFFGPGTRLTVL.

V and J are TRBV9 and TRBJ1-3, with no clear D. This CDR3 spans 15 amino acids. Looked up from germline, CDR1 is SGDLS and CDR2 is YYNGEE. V was cut by 0 bases and J by 0 bases, with 7 bases left in between. The CDR3 DNA is TGTGCCAGCAGCGTAGCGCCCGGCTCTGGAAACACCATATATTTT. It encodes CASSVAPGSGNTIYF.

This clone was found a few times. The chain recombines TRBV25-1 with TRBJ1-1, with 7 positions matching TRBD1. This CDR3 is built from 13 residues. Germline-derived CDR1 and CDR2 are MGHDK and SYGVNS. The V segment lost 7 bases and the J segment 1 base; nucleotides outside the gene matches: 3. The CDR3 coding sequence is TGTGCCAGCATTGGACAGGCGAACACTGAAGCTTTCTTT. It encodes CASIGQANTEAFF.

The genes are TRBV6-6 and TRBJ1-3; D not resolved. There are 14 residues in the CDR3. Trimming left V 0 bases short and J 0 bases short, with 3 bases between. CDR1 MNHNY and CDR2 SVGAGI come from the germline V gene (reference sequence). For the CDR3, the DNA is TGTGCCAGCAGTTACTCCAACTCTGGAAACACCATATATTTT. It encodes CASSYSNSGNTIYF.

CDR3 in amino acids: CASATGTVYNEQFF. The CDR3 DNA follows: TGCGCCAGCGCCACCGGGACTGTTTACAATGAGCAGTTCTTC. The chain has TRBV5-1 and TRBJ2-1; maybe TRBD2 (6 bases). The CDR3 length is 14 residues. The germline gives CDR1 SGHRS, CDR2 YFSETQ. V was cut by 7 bases and J by 4 bases, with 15 bases left in between.

The chain combines TRBV4-1 with TRBJ2-1; D possibly corresponds to TRBD1 (5 bases). The CDR3 is made up of 16 amino acids. Trimming left V 2 bases short and J 1 base short, with 12 bases between. Germline assignment: CDR1 MGHRA and CDR2 YSYEKL. The CDR3 is CASSQPRGGSYNEQFF. CDR3 in DNA: TGCGCCAGCAGCCAACCTAGGGGTGGGTCCTACAATGAGCAGTTCTTC.

The chain joins TRBV7-9 to TRBJ1-5, with D unresolved. The V gene's germline CDR1 is SEHNR and CDR2 FQNEAQ (reference sequence). V lost 5 bases, J lost 7 bases, and 18 bases lay in between. The CDR3 runs to 15 residues. The DNA for the CDR3 is TGTGCCAGCAGCGCACCGGGATACGGGGTGCAGCCCCAGCATTTT. Amino acid sequence: CASSAPGYGVQPQHF.

The chain uses TRBV7-2 and TRBJ2-3; a possible D gene is TRBD2 (5 bases). V dropped 5 bases and J dropped 2 bases, with 14 bases sitting between them. The CDR3 loop spans 15 amino acids. Germline V lookup: CDR1 SGHTA, CDR2 FQGNSA. The CDR3 loop is CASSRTREHTDTQYF. CDR3 in DNA: TGTGCCAGCAGCCGAACTAGGGAACACACAGATACGCAGTATTTT.

This sequence joins TRBV7-2 and TRBJ2-3; 11 bases match TRBD2. V gave up 4 bases and J gave up 5 bases; unmatched junction bases: 5. The CDR3 runs to 15 residues. Germline V gives CDR1 SGHTA, CDR2 FQGNSA. The DNA for the CDR3 is TGTGCCAGCAGCTATAGCGGGGGGGCCGGAGATACGCAGTATTTT. Translating gives CASSYSGGAGDTQYF. Variable domain in full (rest from reference TRBV7-2 and TRBJ2-3): GAGVSQSPSNKVTEKGKDVELRCDPISGHTALYWYRQSLGQGLEFLIYFQGNSAPDKSGLPSDRFSAERTGGSVSTLTIQRTQQEDSAVYLCASSYSGGAGDTQYFGPGTRLTVL.

In its sample, this clone was seen a few times. V and J are TRBV12-5 and TRBJ2-7, with D unclear. Germline loops: CDR1 LGHNT, CDR2 FRNRAP. The CDR3 is 13 residues long. The ends were cut back, 1 base at V and 2 bases at J, with 6 bases in the middle. The DNA for the CDR3 is TGTGCTAGTGGTTTGGACAGTACCTACGAGCAGTACTTC. This gives the protein CASGLDSTYEQYF.

This clone was counted only a few times. The chain is built from TRBV6-5 and TRBJ1-4; D is undetermined. Between the trimmed V and J ends, which lost 0 bases and 8 bases, there was a span of 13 bases. The germline V gene encodes CDR1 MNHEY and CDR2 SVGAGI. The CDR3 has 15 residues. The CDR3 region has the DNA TGTGCCAGCAGTTACTCAGGGAGTTTAGGGGAAAAACTGTTTTTT. This codes for CASSYSGSLGEKLFF.

This clone has just a few counts. The chain joins TRBV11-2 to TRBJ1-1; 7 nucleotides agree with TRBD1. Germline CDR1 is SGHAT and CDR2 is FQNNGV. This CDR3 is built from 18 residues. The J segment lost 1 base and the V segment lost 4 bases, leaving 15 bases of the junction unmatched. The CDR3 here is CASSSQPGTALQNTEAFF. The CDR3 DNA reads TGTGCCAGCAGCTCACAACCCGGGACAGCACTACAGAACACTGAAGCTTTCTTT.

The genes are TRBV10-3 and TRBJ2-3, with 13 bases lining up with TRBD2. V was clipped by 6 bases and J by 4 bases; unmatched bases: 1. This CDR3 has 14 residues. Germline CDR1 ENHRY, CDR2 SYGVKD. Here the CDR3 reads CAIRTSGGSDTQYF. In DNA, the CDR3 is TGTGCCATCAGGACTAGCGGGGGGTCAGATACGCAGTATTTT.

This clone has a handful of counts. The chain uses TRBV21-1 and TRBJ2-4; the D call in the table, TRBD1, was not verified against the DNA. TRBV21-1 is an annotated pseudogene. This CDR3 comprises 19 residues. CDR3 amino acids: CASSASLDSSVLAKNIQYF. For the CDR3, the DNA is TGTGCCAGCAGCGCCTCTTTGGACAGTAGCGTATTAGCCAAAAACATTCAGTACTTC.

This chain joins TRBV11-3 and TRBJ2-7; D may be TRBD1 (5 bases). This CDR3 comprises 14 residues. Germline assignment: CDR1 SGHNT and CDR2 YENEEA. V lost 0 bases and J lost 9, with 15 bases in between. CDR3 sequence (DNA): TGTGCCAGCAGCTTAGATTTCGGACAAAACGGGCAGTACTTC. It yields the protein CASSLDFGQNGQYF.

This sequence joins TRBV27 and TRBJ2-6; D gene unclear. V lost 2 bases to trimming and J lost 0 bases, with 2 bases between them. Looked up from germline, CDR1 is MNHEY and CDR2 is SMNVEV (reference sequence). The CDR3 runs to 14 residues. CDR3 residues: CASSLRSGANVLTF. The CDR3 DNA follows: TGTGCCAGCAGTTTACGCTCTGGGGCCAACGTCCTGACTTTC.

This clone came up a few times. V usage is TRBV15 and J usage is TRBJ1-4; TRBD1 matches at 9 bases. Germline V gives CDR1 LNHNV, CDR2 YYDKDF (reference sequence). Unmatched junction bases numbered 9, after V lost 0 bases and J lost 7 bases. This CDR3 is 17 amino acids long. Written as DNA, the CDR3 is TGTGCCACCAGCAGAGATATGGACACAGGGGGCTTTGAAAAACTGTTTTTT. Its protein is CATSRDMDTGGFEKLFF. Drawing the rest from reference TRBV15 and TRBJ1-4, the complete variable domain is DAMVIQNPRYQVTQFGKPVTLSCSQTLNHNVMYWYQQKSSQAPKLLFHYYDKDFNNEADTPDNFQSRRPNTSFCFLDIRSPGLGDTAMYLCATSRDMDTGGFEKLFFGSGTQLSVL.

The chain has TRBV5-3 and TRBJ2-7; TRBD1 matches at 9 bases. TRBV5-3 is identified as an open reading frame with a role that is uncertain. V shed 8 bases, J shed 2 bases, and the junction held 8 bases outside the gene matches. The CDR3 runs to 14 residues. The CDR3 sequence is CASSAGTGTYEQYF. The CDR3, as DNA: TGTGCCAGCAGCGCCGGGACAGGGACCTACGAGCAGTACTTC.

The chain carries TRBV30 and TRBJ2-1; tentatively, D is TRBD1 (5 bases). The CDR3 has 13 residues. Per the germline V gene, CDR1 is GTSNPN and CDR2 is SVGIG (reference sequence). The V gene lost 4 bases and the J gene lost 7 bases, with 14 bases spanning the gap. This CDR3 is CAWKKRGHNEQFF. DNA of the CDR3: TGTGCCTGGAAGAAAAGGGGTCATAATGAGCAGTTCTTC.

The V and J genes are TRBV9 and TRBJ2-1; 7 nucleotides line up with TRBD2. In germline, CDR1 is SGDLS, CDR2 YYNGEE. Unmatched junction bases numbered 14, after V lost 4 bases and J lost 1 base. The CDR3 loop spans 18 amino acids. The CDR3 DNA sequence: TGTGCCAGCAGCTTATCCCGCCCAGCGGGGCAGTCCTACAATGAGCAGTTCTTC. Translating it yields CASSLSRPAGQSYNEQFF.

V is TRBV25-1 and J is TRBJ1-1; a weak D match, TRBD1 (5 bases). V lost 5 bases to trimming and J lost 7 bases, with 11 bases between them. There are 12 residues in the CDR3. Germline lookup yields CDR1 MGHDK and CDR2 SYGVNS. The CDR3 reads CASSSQGGEAFF. In DNA, the CDR3 is TGTGCCAGCAGTTCCCAGGGCGGTGAAGCTTTCTTT.

The CDR3 region is CASSLGTGAYEQYF. The CDR3 DNA sequence: TGTGCCAGCAGCCTCGGGACAGGGGCCTACGAGCAGTACTTC. The J gene is TRBJ2-7, the V gene TRBV7-9, with 10 bases lining up with TRBD1. This CDR3 has 14 amino acids. Looked up from germline, CDR1 is SEHNR and CDR2 is FQNEAQ (reference sequence). V shed 5 bases, J shed 2 bases, and the junction held 3 bases outside the gene matches.

The chain combines TRBV21-1 with TRBJ1-2; the D call in the table, TRBD1, was not verified against the DNA. TRBV21-1 is a known pseudogene. This CDR3 comprises 14 residues. As DNA, the CDR3 is TGTGCCAGCAGGCACAAGCTAGGGGACTATGGCTACACCTTC. Its translation: CASRHKLGDYGYTF.